Reported below is one T cell receptor (beta chain). The antigen this receptor binds is unknown. No per-base quality is available; no much larger clone lies one base away. This record comes from a study of PD-L1 blockade in urothelial cancer (dated by TCRdb to the late 2010s). Describing the broader study: Therapy was started at some point between 2013 and 2015 for all patients, and atezolizumab 1,200 mg was administered intravenously every 3 weeks. About 90% of the roughly 30 patients were males with bladder-origin urothelial cancer, and about 60% of the roughly 29 reported a prior smoking history. An ECOG performance status of 0 or 1 was recorded for the patients, and 0 to 3 prior chemotherapy regimens had been received by the patients. Blood samples were analyzed at 3 weeks after treatment start (second dose) and at 6 weeks after treatment start. Blood samples gave a median of approximately 150,000 T cells and 88,000 or so unique TCRs, with a median clonality of approximately 0.08. The study, an exploratory multi-omic analysis, examined somatic, immune and clinical correlates of response to PD-L1 blockade with atezolizumab in urothelial cancer. Pretreatment tumor samples and matched peripheral blood, collected serially before and after atezolizumab treatment, underwent TCR sequencing. Durable clinical benefit was defined as a progression-free survival longer than 6 months, and TCR features were additionally tested against progression-free survival and overall survival. In the same patients, pretreatment tumors underwent whole exome sequencing and RNA sequencing in addition to TCR sequencing. Durable clinical benefit was achieved by nine patients but not by the remaining 20. Some 30 patients had pretreatment blood TCR-seq, some 25 had at least one posttreatment blood collection, and some 25 had tumor TCR-seq. The paper as a whole reports these results and caveats: A pretreatment peripheral blood TCR clonality below the median was linked to improved progression-free and overall survival. Because the sample size was small (n of about 30) and many exploratory analyses were performed, the results are intended to be hypothesis-generating. Patients with durable benefit showed greater expansion of tumor-associated TCR clones in peripheral blood 3 weeks after starting treatment (n of about 20, p = 0.022).

In the paper's terms, the time point label means: peripheral blood 6 weeks after treatment start. The cohort included 29 patients with locally advanced or metastatic urothelial carcinoma who were treated at Memorial Sloan Kettering on a trial protocol. Peripheral blood mononuclear cells were collected pretreatment and during treatment, at between 1 and 8 total time points per patient. The Qiagen DNeasy Blood extraction kit was used to purify genomic DNA from total PBMCs and tumor samples. Collected pretreatment and during treatment, PBMCs were isolated and stored as previously described. The germline V gene supplies CDR1 SGHNT and CDR2 YENEEA. There are 14 amino acids in the CDR3, from cysteine to phenylalanine inclusive. Just CDR3 DNA is preserved here, 42 bases in frame from base 1. V is shortened by 4 bases, J by 6 bases, and the region joining them spans 13 bases. To estimate absolute template abundance from read counts, synthetic TCR analog templates were spiked into each PCR. Using the immunoSEQ assay, TCRbeta CDR3 regions were amplified from genomic DNA with bias-controlled V and J gene primers. Sequencing of rearranged TCRbeta segments was done at approximately 20X coverage. In the source study's methods: Clustering was used to correct sequencing errors, and CDR3s were annotated against IMGT to assign V, D and J genes. Downstream analyses used only productive TCRbeta rearrangements, leaving out any out-of-frame or stop-codon sequences. Clonality was computed as one minus Shannon entropy normalized by the log of the number of unique productive sequences. Clones differing between time points or between blood and tumor were identified using Fisher's exact test with Benjamini-Hochberg correction, with an adjusted p below 0.01 applied as the threshold. What TCRdb holds here is the immuneACCESS table cut down to in-frame rearrangements. Part of the clones is not present; checked against another copy, under half of the missing clones reflect an unresolved V gene, and the others are unexplained. That table is the source of V, J and clone size, and D and trimming were worked out from the DNA. This sample is represented by roughly 110,000 clones; around 93% of them were singletons. Around 4% of the sample is in the top ten clones.

The sample was PBMCs, taken around atezolizumab (anti-PD-L1) treatment. This receptor was identified in a man aged 55-75 years with urothelial cancer. The chain links TRBV11-3 with TRBJ2-1; 5 matching bases give a weak D call of TRBD1. The DNA sequence follows: TGTGCCAGCAGCTCGACCGACAGTTCCAATGAGCAGTTCTTC. The resulting protein is CASSSTDSSNEQFF.